Following are 11 T cell receptor beta chains from one sample sequenced in a study of T cells in Graves' hyperthyroidism and ophthalmopathy. TCR beta CDR3 region amplification was performed from RNA transcripts. The TCR CDR3 first-round RT-PCR relied on the HTBI primer set. Via MiXCR, TCRdb re-called the multiplex PCR reads, giving one row per CDR3 protein. In the table there are 250,000 to 350,000 distinct CDR3 sequences, 16% of which are singletons. Sequenced material: blood. All receptors come from a man aged 30-40 years with Graves' hyperthyroidism.

This clonotype was recorded many times. The V gene is TRBV6-1, the J gene TRBJ2-2; D call uncertain. Deletions cut 5 bases from V and 7 bases from J, with 8 bases between. This CDR3 is built from 12 residues. Germline V gene data show CDR1 as MNHNS and CDR2 as SASEGT. The CDR3 nucleotides are TGTGCCAGCAGTTTAATGGTCGGGGAGCTGTTTTTT. Its protein is CASSLMVGELFF.

CDR3 sequence reads: CASSFGGTGTMNTEAFF. CDR3 nucleotide sequence: TGTGCCAGCTCCTTTGGGGGGACAGGGACAATGAACACTGAAGCTTTCTTT. This chain links TRBV3-1 with TRBJ1-1; 9 nucleotides agree with TRBD1. Germline V lookup: CDR1 LGHDT, CDR2 YNNKEL (reference sequence). The CDR3 consists of 17 residues. J was trimmed by 0 bases and V by 8 bases; bases with no gene match: 13.

In this sample, this clonotype turned up many times. The chain uses TRBV27 and TRBJ2-3; unclear D gene. The CDR3 length is 13 residues. The germline V gene has CDR1 MNHEY and CDR2 SMNVEV (reference sequence). The V gene lost 3 bases and the J gene lost 4 bases, with 8 bases spanning the gap. The CDR3 sequence: CASSLLRADTQYF. The CDR3 DNA is TGTGCCAGCAGTTTGTTACGGGCAGATACGCAGTATTTT.

V gene TRBV20-1 combines with J gene TRBJ2-7, with no clear D. Germline V lookup: CDR1 DFQATT, CDR2 SNEGSKA (reference sequence). V lost 3 bases and J 6 bases, leaving 12 bases between the germline ends. The CDR3 has 12 amino acids. The CDR3 loop reads CSASDDVGEQYF. In DNA, the CDR3 is TGCAGTGCTAGCGATGATGTGGGCGAGCAGTACTTC.

In this sample, this clonotype turned up a few times. The chain combines TRBV7-9 with TRBJ2-3; 9 bases are shared with TRBD2. The CDR3 is 17 residues long. The germline gives CDR1 SEHNR, CDR2 FQNEAQ (reference sequence). The J segment lost 5 bases and the V segment lost 3 bases, leaving 12 bases of the junction unmatched. The DNA for the CDR3 is TGTGCCAGCAGCTTGGGAGGGGTAGCGGGAGAAGGAGATACGCAGTATTTT. This codes for CASSLGGVAGEGDTQYF. Based on the CDR3 plus reference TRBV7-9 and TRBJ2-3, the full variable domain is DTGVSQNPRHKITKRGQNVTFRCDPISEHNRLYWYRQTLGQGPEFLTYFQNEAQLEKSRLLSDRFSAERPKGSFSTLEIQRTEQGDSAMYLCASSLGGVAGEGDTQYFGPGTRLTVL.

The J gene is TRBJ1-4, the V gene TRBV18, with 11 bases fitting TRBD1. The CDR3 is 16 residues long. The germline gives CDR1 KGHSH, CDR2 LQKENI. Trimming cost V 4 bases and J 3 bases; bases outside gene matches: 4. CDR3 amino acids: CASSHGQGAANEKLFF. The CDR3 bases are TGTGCCAGCTCACACGGACAGGGGGCTGCTAATGAAAAACTGTTTTTT.

The V and J genes are TRBV29-1 and TRBJ2-1; 9 nucleotides match TRBD1. From germline, CDR1 is SQVTM and CDR2 ANQGSEA. The ends lost 7 bases at V and 3 bases at J; junction bases unmatched: 7. This CDR3 has 14 amino acids. The CDR3 DNA sequence: TGCAGCGCCCACTCGGGACAGGGCTACAATGAGCAGTTCTTC. It specifies CSAHSGQGYNEQFF.

The chain carries TRBV7-9 and TRBJ1-2; 10 positions agree with TRBD1. The germline V gene encodes CDR1 SEHNR and CDR2 FQNEAQ (reference sequence). The J segment lost 4 bases and the V segment lost 3 bases, leaving 5 bases of the junction unmatched. The length of the CDR3 is 15 residues. The CDR3 sequence is CASSFRDRGTYGYTF. CDR3 coding DNA: TGTGCCAGCAGCTTCCGGGACAGGGGTACCTATGGCTACACCTTC.

The chain is built from TRBV5-1 and TRBJ1-5, with D perhaps TRBD1 (5 bases). From germline, CDR1 is SGHRS and CDR2 YFSETQ. CDR3 length: 13 amino acids. V dropped 4 bases and J dropped 9 bases, with 14 bases sitting between them. CDR3 DNA sequence: TGCGCCAGCAGCACGCAGGGTGGGGGGCCCCAGCATTTT. This translates into CASSTQGGGPQHF.

The chain joins TRBV20-1 to TRBJ2-3, with 13 positions matching TRBD2. CDR1 and CDR2 from the germline V gene are DFQATT and SNEGSKA (reference sequence). V was pared by 5 bases and J by 8 bases, with 10 bases of the junction left unmatched. This CDR3 region has 15 residues. CDR3 in amino acids: CSARQLAGGYGTQYF. The DNA for the CDR3 is TGCAGTGCTCGCCAACTAGCGGGGGGGTATGGTACGCAGTATTTT.

V usage is TRBV5-1 and J usage is TRBJ1-1; possibly TRBD1 for D (5 bases). From germline, CDR1 is SGHRS and CDR2 YFSETQ. Trimming took 4 bases from V and 2 from J, leaving 21 bases between them. The CDR3 has 17 residues. The CDR3 loop reads CASSTDARASANTEAFF. CDR3 nucleotide sequence: TGCGCCAGCAGCACCGACGCCAGGGCCTCGGCAAACACTGAAGCTTTCTTT.